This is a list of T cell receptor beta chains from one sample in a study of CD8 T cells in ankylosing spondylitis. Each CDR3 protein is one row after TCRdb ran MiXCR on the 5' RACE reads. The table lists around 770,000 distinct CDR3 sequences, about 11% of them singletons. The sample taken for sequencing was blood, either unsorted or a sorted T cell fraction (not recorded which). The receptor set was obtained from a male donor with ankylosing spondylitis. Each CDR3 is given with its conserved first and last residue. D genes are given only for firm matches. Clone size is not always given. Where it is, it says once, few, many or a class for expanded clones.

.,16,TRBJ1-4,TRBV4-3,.,CASSQTPDRPNEKLFF,TGCGCCAGCAGCCAGACCCCGGACAGACCTAATGAAAAACTGTTTTTT
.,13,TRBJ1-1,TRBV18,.,CASSPSQGTEAFF,TGTGCCAGCTCACCGTCCCAGGGAACTGAAGCTTTCTTT
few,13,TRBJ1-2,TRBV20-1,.,CSAQLIRGYGYTF,TGCAGTGCCCAACTAATAAGGGGCTATGGCTACACCTTC
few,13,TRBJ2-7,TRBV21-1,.,CASSNQRGYEQYF,TGTGCCAGCAGCAATCAACGGGGCTACGAGCAGTACTTC
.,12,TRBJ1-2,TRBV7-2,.,CASSHLAYGYTF,TGTGCCAGCAGCCACCTAGCCTATGGCTACACCTTC
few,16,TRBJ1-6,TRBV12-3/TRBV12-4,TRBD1,CASSWTGTGMNSPLHF,TGTGCCAGCAGTTGGACCGGGACAGGGATGAATTCACCCCTCCACTTT
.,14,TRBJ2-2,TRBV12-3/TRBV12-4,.,CASSKDPNTGELFF,TGTGCCAGCAGTAAAGACCCGAACACCGGGGAGCTGTTTTTT
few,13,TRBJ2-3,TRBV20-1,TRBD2,CSTRGSLSNTQYF,TGCAGTACCCGCGGGAGTCTTTCAAATACGCAGTATTTT
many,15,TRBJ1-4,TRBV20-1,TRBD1,CSVEDRVEGNEKLFF,TGCAGTGTCGAGGACAGGGTAGAGGGTAATGAAAAACTGTTTTTT
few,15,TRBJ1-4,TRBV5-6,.,CASSPGPQTNEKLFF,TGTGCCAGCAGCCCGGGACCTCAAACTAATGAAAAACTGTTTTTT
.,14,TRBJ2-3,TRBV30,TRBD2,CAWGGTSGGPLQYF,TGTGCCTGGGGCGGGACTAGCGGGGGCCCACTTCAGTATTTT
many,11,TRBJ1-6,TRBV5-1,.,CASGVDSPLHF,TGCGCCAGCGGGGTGGATTCACCCCTCCACTTT
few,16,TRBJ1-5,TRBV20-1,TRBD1,CSARDLRQGTTQPQHF,TGCAGTGCTAGAGATCTTAGACAGGGGACTACTCAGCCCCAGCATTTT
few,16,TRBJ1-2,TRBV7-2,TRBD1,CASSFLRDRPNYGYTF,TGTGCCAGCAGCTTCCTCCGGGACAGGCCTAACTATGGCTACACCTTC
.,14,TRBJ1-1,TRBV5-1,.,CASSLAGEGPEAFF,TGCGCCAGCAGCTTGGCTGGGGAGGGGCCTGAAGCTTTCTTT
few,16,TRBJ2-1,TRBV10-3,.,CAISERASASYNEQFF,TGTGCCATCAGTGAACGGGCTAGCGCTTCCTACAATGAGCAGTTCTTC
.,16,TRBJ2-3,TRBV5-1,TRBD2,CASSLQGAGDTDTQYF,TGCGCCAGCAGCCTTCAGGGCGCGGGAGACACAGATACGCAGTATTTT
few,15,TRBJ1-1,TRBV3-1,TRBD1,CASSGWDRVNTEAFF,TGTGCCAGCAGCGGATGGGACAGGGTAAACACTGAAGCTTTCTTT